The 20 T cell receptor beta chains listed next were all sequenced from one sample in a study of T cell responses to AZD1222 COVID-19 vaccine. The protocol was immunoSEQ multiplex PCR, while the TCRdb copy is restricted to in-frame clones and leaves out a portion. The sample has over 150,000 clones; 80% to 95% are singletons. This sample comprised peripheral blood, obtained 28 days after the second AZD1222 dose. These receptors originate from an adult who received the AZD1222 COVID-19 vaccine.

The chain combines TRBV27 with TRBJ2-1; 7 bases fit TRBD1. The V segment lost 2 bases and the J segment 0 bases; nucleotides outside the gene matches: 1. The CDR3 extends over 15 amino acids. The germline V gene encodes CDR1 MNHEY and CDR2 SMNVEV (reference sequence). DNA for the CDR3: TGTGCCAGCAGTTTAGAGGGGGCCTCCTACAATGAGCAGTTCTTC. Amino acids: CASSLEGASYNEQFF.

The V gene is TRBV7-9, the J gene TRBJ1-2; the D is unclear. Germline V lookup: CDR1 SEHNR, CDR2 FQNEAQ (reference sequence). Deletions cut 1 base from V and 2 bases from J, with 5 bases between. The CDR3 extends over 13 amino acids. The CDR3 loop is CASSLGGNYGYTF. The CDR3 DNA reads TGTGCCAGCAGCTTAGGGGGAAACTATGGCTACACCTTC.

V usage is TRBV11-1 and J usage is TRBJ2-5; either TRBD1 or TRBD2 may fit D (5 bases each). This CDR3 is built from 13 residues. Germline lookup yields CDR1 SGHAT and CDR2 FQDESV (reference sequence). V gave up 7 bases and J gave up 5 bases, with 14 bases separating them. CDR3 amino acids: CASNPGSTETQYF. DNA of the CDR3: TGTGCCAGCAACCCAGGGAGTACGGAGACCCAGTACTTC.

The chain employs TRBV6-1 and TRBJ1-6; perhaps TRBD1 as D (5 bases). The CDR3 spans 15 residues. CDR1 and CDR2 from the germline V gene are MNHNS and SASEGT. Trimming stripped 6 bases from V and 6 bases from J, with 15 bases between. The CDR3 nucleotides are TGTGCCAGCAGCTCTAGGGAGAGGGGTAATTCACCCCTCCACTTT. The encoded protein is CASSSRERGNSPLHF.

The gene calls are TRBV7-9 and TRBJ1-1; maybe TRBD1 (6 bases). The CDR3 is 14 residues long. V gave up 5 bases and J gave up 4 bases, with 14 bases separating them. Germline loops: CDR1 SEHNR, CDR2 FQNEAQ (reference sequence). CDR3 nucleotide sequence: TGTGCCAGCAGCCATCCCAAAGGGGGCACTGAAGCTTTCTTT. This sequence encodes CASSHPKGGTEAFF.

The genes are TRBV12-3 or TRBV12-4 and TRBJ2-2; D gene uncertain. The CDR3 totals 11 residues. With 2 bases removed from V and 6 bases from J, the gap between germline ends came to 1 base. This CDR3 reads CASSLPGELFF. DNA for the CDR3: TGTGCCAGCAGTTTACCCGGGGAGCTGTTTTTT.

J is TRBJ2-2 and V is TRBV11-2; 8 bases match TRBD1. Germline V gene lookup returns CDR1 SGHAT and CDR2 FQNNGV. V was pared by 5 bases and J by 0 bases, with 8 bases of the junction left unmatched. The CDR3 has 17 residues. CDR3 in amino acids: CASSDTPRGPNTGELFF. CDR3 DNA sequence: TGTGCCAGCAGCGACACGCCCAGGGGGCCGAACACCGGGGAGCTGTTTTTT.

The sample holds a few counts of this clone. The chain couples TRBV3-1 (or the pseudogene TRBV3-2) to TRBJ2-7, with D possibly TRBD2 on 6 matching bases. The CDR3 sequence is 16 residues long. Germline CDR1 and CDR2: LGHDT and YNNKEL (reference sequence). V lost 0 bases and J lost 7, with 19 bases in between. The CDR3 nucleotides read TGTGCCAGCAGCCAAGATGGGGCGGGGCACCGAGGGGAGCAGTACTTC. Its translation: CASSQDGAGHRGEQYF.

The chain links TRBV18 to TRBJ1-2; unclear D gene. The CDR3 has 14 residues. Between the trimmed V and J ends, which lost 0 bases and 4 bases, there was a span of 9 bases. Germline values: CDR1 KGHSH, CDR2 LQKENI. CDR3 nucleotides: TGTGCCAGCTCACCACCTTCAGCTACCTATGGCTACACCTTC. Protein sequence: CASSPPSATYGYTF.

This chain links TRBV3-1 (or the pseudogene TRBV3-2) with TRBJ2-1; D is ambiguous. Per germline, CDR1 LGHDT and CDR2 YNNKEL (reference sequence). The CDR3 totals 13 residues. Between the trimmed V and J ends, which lost 1 base and 12 bases, there was a span of 13 bases. The CDR3 reads CASSQGPFAGQFF. The CDR3 DNA sequence: TGTGCCAGCAGCCAAGGCCCCTTTGCAGGGCAGTTCTTC.

The V call is TRBV6-1, the J call TRBJ2-3; TRBD2 aligns across 7 bases. Germline trimming cut 3 bases from V and 6 bases from J; bases unmatched to any gene: 3. This CDR3 spans 13 amino acids. CDR1 and CDR2 from the germline V gene are MNHNS and SASEGT. The CDR3 here is CASSETRGDTQYF. In DNA, the CDR3 is TGTGCCAGCAGTGAGACGCGGGGGGATACGCAGTATTTT.

The CDR3 DNA reads as TGTGCCACCGCGGACAGGGGCTTGAACACTGAAGCTTTCTTT. Amino acid sequence: CATADRGLNTEAFF. This rearrangement joins TRBV6-5 to TRBJ1-1; 9 bases are shared with TRBD1. The germline CDR1 and CDR2 sequences are MNHEY and SVGAGI. V lost 10 bases to trimming and J lost 0 bases; unmatched junction nucleotides: 6. This CDR3 has 14 amino acids.

V usage is TRBV4-1 and J usage is TRBJ1-4; 9 bases map to TRBD1. There are 16 residues in the CDR3. The junction had 9 bases not matched to a gene; V was cut back by 6 bases and J by 4 bases. From germline, CDR1 is MGHRA and CDR2 YSYEKL. The CDR3 DNA sequence: TGCGCCAGCAGACCTTATGGACAGGGGCATAATGAAAAACTGTTTTTT. Its translation is CASRPYGQGHNEKLFF.

A note on this clone: Other nucleotide sequences in the sample specify the same CDR3. The genes are TRBV9 and TRBJ2-1, with TRBD1 identical over 8 bases. In germline, CDR1 is SGDLS, CDR2 YYNGEE. V trimming: 0 bases; J trimming: 0 bases; junction bases outside the gene matches: 5. This CDR3 comprises 17 residues. CDR3 sequence (DNA): TGTGCCAGCAGCGTAGGACAAGGACAGGGCTCCTACAATGAGCAGTTCTTC. It codes for CASSVGQGQGSYNEQFF.

The chain is built from TRBV20-1 and TRBJ2-2; D ambiguous. V was trimmed by 5 bases and J by 5 bases, leaving 6 bases between them. The germline gives CDR1 DFQATT, CDR2 SNEGSKA (reference sequence). The CDR3 length is 11 residues. As DNA, the CDR3 is TGCAGTGCTCCAAATACCGGGGAGCTGTTTTTT. Translation: CSAPNTGELFF.

The V gene is TRBV29-1, the J gene TRBJ1-2; the match to TRBD1 covers 9 bases. The CDR3 is made up of 13 amino acids. The germline V gene encodes CDR1 SQVTM and CDR2 ANQGSEA. V dropped 1 base and J dropped 7; count of bases not matched to a gene: 4. The CDR3, as DNA: TGCAGCGTTGAAGGACAGGGGGAAGGTGGCTACACCTTC. The encoded protein is CSVEGQGEGGYTF.

The chain combines TRBV7-2 with TRBJ2-2; D is perhaps TRBD2 (5 bases). Germline loops: CDR1 SGHTA, CDR2 FQGNSA. The V end was cut by 6 bases, the J end by 5 bases, with 16 bases between. The CDR3 length is 15 residues. CDR3 nucleotides: TGTGCCAGCAGACTAGGGCTAGCTGAGACCGGGGAGCTGTTTTTT. Its translation is CASRLGLAETGELFF.

In nucleotides, the CDR3 is TGTGCCAGCAGCTCCTACGGGACAGATAGGGAGACCCAGTACTTC. This sequence encodes CASSSYGTDRETQYF. The V gene is TRBV6-2 or TRBV6-3, the J gene TRBJ2-5; 7 nucleotides align to TRBD1. Per germline, CDR1 MNHEY and CDR2 SVGEGT. There are 15 residues in the CDR3. Trimming at V came to 6 bases and at J to 5 bases, leaving 12 bases not matched to a gene.

DNA for the CDR3: TGTGCCAGCTCTCCAGGGGACCTCTATGGCTACACCTTC. Translated: CASSPGDLYGYTF. The J gene is TRBJ1-2, the V gene TRBV18; D perhaps matches TRBD1 (6 bases). Deletions cut 6 bases from V and 4 bases from J, with 12 bases between. The CDR3 is 13 residues long. The germline V gene has CDR1 KGHSH and CDR2 LQKENI.

The chain joins TRBV9 to TRBJ1-5; 7 nucleotides match TRBD1. Germline-derived CDR1 and CDR2 are SGDLS and YYNGEE. V gave up 4 bases and J gave up 6 bases; unmatched junction bases: 7. The CDR3 covers 14 residues. CDR3 sequence reads: CASSFRGTGQPQHF. The CDR3 nucleotides read TGTGCCAGCAGCTTCAGGGGGACTGGTCAGCCCCAGCATTTT.